Listed below are T cell receptor beta chains from one sample, sequenced in a study of T cell repertoires in cytomegalovirus infection. TCRdb redid the calling of the reads with MiXCR, one entry per CDR3 protein. Found here are 150,000 to 200,000 distinct CDR3 sequences, 28% of them singletons; the top ten hold roughly 29%. Sequenced input: PBMCs. The source of these receptors is a human donor in good health (CMV status not recorded). Some clones in this sample may be carry-over from other donors' samples. The CDR3 runs from the conserved cysteine through the conserved F or W. Each record gives: D gene, J gene, clone size, V gene, CDR3 DNA, CDR3 protein. A D gene is named only where the DNA matches it firmly. Size is omitted from some rows. Given values are once, few, many or a class for expanded clones.

D gene: NA; J gene: TRBJ2-7; clone size: NA; V gene: TRBV5-1; CDR3 DNA: TGCGCCAGCAGCTTGGGATTGGGAGTCGAGCAGTACTTC; CDR3 protein: CASSLGLGVEQYF
D gene: TRBD1; J gene: TRBJ1-2; clone size: few; V gene: TRBV5-6; CDR3 DNA: TGTGCCAGCAGCTCGGGGGACAGGAGATTACAAGGAAACTATGGCTACACCTTC; CDR3 protein: CASSSGDRRLQGNYGYTF
D gene: TRBD2; J gene: TRBJ2-1; clone size: few; V gene: TRBV6-2/TRBV6-3; CDR3 DNA: TGTGCCAGCAGAAACCTAGCGGGGAGGGAGTCGAAGCAGTTCTTC; CDR3 protein: CASRNLAGRESKQFF
D gene: NA; J gene: TRBJ1-5; clone size: many; V gene: TRBV7-8; CDR3 DNA: TGTGCCAGCAGCCCTTCCGGGACACCTGGTACGCCCCAGCATTTT; CDR3 protein: CASSPSGTPGTPQHF
D gene: NA; J gene: TRBJ1-2; clone size: NA; V gene: TRBV29-1; CDR3 DNA: TGCAGCGTTGAGTGGGGCTACACCTTC; CDR3 protein: CSVEWGYTF
D gene: NA; J gene: TRBJ2-7; clone size: NA; V gene: TRBV30; CDR3 DNA: TGTGCCTGGAGTGTAGGGCCCTACGAGCAGTACTTC; CDR3 protein: CAWSVGPYEQYF
D gene: NA; J gene: TRBJ2-3; clone size: NA; V gene: TRBV6-1; CDR3 DNA: TGTGCCAGCTGTCGGACGGGGACGGATACGCAGTATTTT; CDR3 protein: CASCRTGTDTQYF
D gene: NA; J gene: TRBJ2-5; clone size: NA; V gene: TRBV29-1; CDR3 DNA: TGCAGCGTTGCGGGCAGGATAGGGGAGACCCAGTACTTC; CDR3 protein: CSVAGRIGETQYF
D gene: TRBD2; J gene: TRBJ2-3; clone size: few; V gene: TRBV30; CDR3 DNA: TGTGCCTGGAGGGGGGGGGTGGCCTACAAGGGCACAGATACGCAGTATTTT; CDR3 protein: CAWRGGVAYKGTDTQYF
D gene: NA; J gene: TRBJ1-5; clone size: NA; V gene: TRBV10-3; CDR3 DNA: TGTGCCATCAGTGAGTCGGGCCAGCCCCAGCATTTT; CDR3 protein: CAISESGQPQHF
D gene: NA; J gene: TRBJ2-7; clone size: few; V gene: TRBV7-9; CDR3 DNA: TGTGCCAGCAGCCTCGGACAGAGAAGCCCCTACGAGCAGTACTTC; CDR3 protein: CASSLGQRSPYEQYF
D gene: TRBD1; J gene: TRBJ2-1; clone size: few; V gene: TRBV12-3/TRBV12-4; CDR3 DNA: TGTGCCAGCAGTCAGACAGGGGGAGTCGTCAATGAGCAGTTCTTC; CDR3 protein: CASSQTGGVVNEQFF
D gene: NA; J gene: TRBJ1-1; clone size: NA; V gene: TRBV29-1; CDR3 DNA: TGCAGCGTTGAACTGCAGGCCGGGAGGAGCACTGAAGCTTTCTTT; CDR3 protein: CSVELQAGRSTEAFF
D gene: NA; J gene: TRBJ2-7; clone size: once; V gene: TRBV10-3; CDR3 DNA: TGTGCCTCCCGCCAGACCTACGAGCAGTACTTC; CDR3 protein: CASRQTYEQYF
D gene: TRBD1; J gene: TRBJ2-6; clone size: NA; V gene: TRBV3-1; CDR3 DNA: TGTGCCAGCAGCCAGCATCCGGGACAGTCCTCTGGGGCCAACGTCCTGACTTTC; CDR3 protein: CASSQHPGQSSGANVLTF
D gene: TRBD1; J gene: TRBJ1-3; clone size: once; V gene: TRBV6-5; CDR3 DNA: TGTGCCAGCAGTTACCGGGGTACAGGGGGGGCCCTCACTGGAAACACCATATATTTT; CDR3 protein: CASSYRGTGGALTGNTIYF
D gene: NA; J gene: TRBJ1-5; clone size: NA; V gene: TRBV12-3/TRBV12-4; CDR3 DNA: TGTGCCAGCAGTTTACGGAGACCTGTCCGCAATCAGCCCCAGCATTTT; CDR3 protein: CASSLRRPVRNQPQHF
D gene: NA; J gene: TRBJ2-1; clone size: NA; V gene: TRBV19; CDR3 DNA: TGTGCCAGTTTAGACTCCAGCTCCTACAATGAGCAGTTCTTC; CDR3 protein: CASLDSSSYNEQFF
D gene: NA; J gene: TRBJ2-3; clone size: NA; V gene: TRBV5-1; CDR3 DNA: TGCGCCAGCAGCCCTGGCCAGGGAGGGGGAGATACGCAGTATTTT; CDR3 protein: CASSPGQGGGDTQYF
D gene: NA; J gene: TRBJ2-7; clone size: few; V gene: TRBV15; CDR3 DNA: TGTGCCACCAGCGCCAACTACGAGCAGTACTTC; CDR3 protein: CATSANYEQYF
D gene: TRBD1; J gene: TRBJ1-1; clone size: NA; V gene: TRBV10-3; CDR3 DNA: TGTGCCACCCGGGACAGGGCGAACACTGAAGCTTTCTTT; CDR3 protein: CATRDRANTEAFF
D gene: NA; J gene: TRBJ2-6; clone size: few; V gene: TRBV6-5; CDR3 DNA: TGTGCCAGCAGATTCTCTGGGGCCAACGTCCTGACTTTC; CDR3 protein: CASRFSGANVLTF
D gene: TRBD1; J gene: TRBJ1-1; clone size: once; V gene: TRBV7-3; CDR3 DNA: TGTGCCAGCAGCTTAACGGGGACAGGGAATATGAACACTGAAGCTTTCTTT; CDR3 protein: CASSLTGTGNMNTEAFF
D gene: NA; J gene: TRBJ1-1; clone size: NA; V gene: TRBV14; CDR3 DNA: TGTGCCAGCAGCCAAGTGCGAAGCAGGGGAATTGAAGCTTTCTTT; CDR3 protein: CASSQVRSRGIEAFF
D gene: TRBD1; J gene: TRBJ1-5; clone size: NA; V gene: TRBV20-1; CDR3 DNA: TGCAGTGCTAGACCTACAGGGGGAGGCCAGCCCCAGCATTTT; CDR3 protein: CSARPTGGGQPQHF
D gene: NA; J gene: TRBJ1-1; clone size: NA; V gene: TRBV15; CDR3 DNA: TGTGCCACCAGCAGAGAAGGGGGTGACACTGAAGCTTTCTTT; CDR3 protein: CATSREGGDTEAFF
D gene: NA; J gene: TRBJ1-1; clone size: NA; V gene: TRBV20-1; CDR3 DNA: TGCAGTGCTCTCCGCCCCCGGGGGCTAAGGACTGAAGCTTTCTTT; CDR3 protein: CSALRPRGLRTEAFF
D gene: NA; J gene: TRBJ2-3; clone size: NA; V gene: TRBV4-2; CDR3 DNA: TGTGCCAGCAGCCAAGAACTGGCCGGGCGGAGCACAGATACGCAGTATTTT; CDR3 protein: CASSQELAGRSTDTQYF
D gene: NA; J gene: TRBJ1-1; clone size: once; V gene: TRBV25-1; CDR3 DNA: TGTGCCAGCAGTGAATTAGGGGACACTGAAGCTTTCTTT; CDR3 protein: CASSELGDTEAFF
D gene: TRBD2; J gene: TRBJ2-2; clone size: NA; V gene: TRBV10-3; CDR3 DNA: TGTGCCATCAGTGAAAGGGAGGGGACGACCGGGGAGCTGTTTTTT; CDR3 protein: CAISEREGTTGELFF
D gene: TRBD1; J gene: TRBJ2-1; clone size: few; V gene: TRBV19; CDR3 DNA: TGTGCCAGTAGTACACAACCTCTCCGGGACAGGGGGTCTTACAATGAGCAGTTCTTC; CDR3 protein: CASSTQPLRDRGSYNEQFF
D gene: TRBD1; J gene: TRBJ1-6; clone size: few; V gene: TRBV12-3/TRBV12-4; CDR3 DNA: TGTGCCAGCAGTTTCCACAGGGGGCTCGATTCACCCCTCCACTTT; CDR3 protein: CASSFHRGLDSPLHF
D gene: TRBD2; J gene: TRBJ2-1; clone size: many; V gene: TRBV12-3/TRBV12-4; CDR3 DNA: TGTGCCAGCAGGACTGGACTAGCGGGGGACAATGAGCAGTTCTTC; CDR3 protein: CASRTGLAGDNEQFF
D gene: TRBD1; J gene: TRBJ2-2; clone size: NA; V gene: TRBV10-3; CDR3 DNA: TGTGCCATCAGTGGGGGACAGGGGAGAACCGGGGAGCTGTTTTTT; CDR3 protein: CAISGGQGRTGELFF
D gene: NA; J gene: TRBJ2-2; clone size: many; V gene: TRBV29-1; CDR3 DNA: TGCAGCGTTACCCCCACGGTCAAAGGTCCCAGGGGCACCGGGGAGCTGTTTTTT; CDR3 protein: CSVTPTVKGPRGTGELFF
D gene: TRBD2; J gene: TRBJ2-5; clone size: many; V gene: TRBV7-2; CDR3 DNA: TGTGCCAGCAGCTTAGGTAGCGGGGGGGAGACCCAGTACTTC; CDR3 protein: CASSLGSGGETQYF
D gene: NA; J gene: TRBJ1-2; clone size: few; V gene: TRBV12-3/TRBV12-4; CDR3 DNA: TGTGCCAGCTTAGCTAACTATGGCTACACCTTC; CDR3 protein: CASLANYGYTF
D gene: NA; J gene: TRBJ1-1; clone size: NA; V gene: TRBV28; CDR3 DNA: TGTGCCAGCAGTTTAGTATCGGGGAACACTGAAGCTTTCTTT; CDR3 protein: CASSLVSGNTEAFF
D gene: TRBD1; J gene: TRBJ2-1; clone size: NA; V gene: TRBV4-2; CDR3 DNA: TGTGCCAGCAGCCTCGAGGGCAGGGGGTACCACAATGAGCAGTTCTTC; CDR3 protein: CASSLEGRGYHNEQFF
D gene: NA; J gene: TRBJ1-3; clone size: many; V gene: TRBV7-2; CDR3 DNA: TGTGCCAGCAGCCCGAGGGCACTGGGAAACACCATATATTTT; CDR3 protein: CASSPRALGNTIYF
D gene: TRBD1; J gene: TRBJ2-7; clone size: NA; V gene: TRBV18; CDR3 DNA: TGTGCCAGCTCACCTTCGGGACAGAACTACGAGCAGTACTTC; CDR3 protein: CASSPSGQNYEQYF
D gene: NA; J gene: TRBJ2-1; clone size: NA; V gene: TRBV10-3; CDR3 DNA: TGTGCCATCAGTGAGTCGATATTACTAGCTAACGGTGAGCAGTTCTTC; CDR3 protein: CAISESILLANGEQFF
D gene: NA; J gene: TRBJ1-5; clone size: NA; V gene: TRBV20-1; CDR3 DNA: TGCAGTGTTCCGACGGATGGGAGCAATCAGCCCCAGCATTTT; CDR3 protein: CSVPTDGSNQPQHF
D gene: NA; J gene: TRBJ2-4; clone size: few; V gene: TRBV7-2; CDR3 DNA: TGTGCCAGCAGCCTTGGGGGGGGGGCGGACATTCAGTACTTC; CDR3 protein: CASSLGGGADIQYF
D gene: TRBD2; J gene: TRBJ2-3; clone size: NA; V gene: TRBV12-5; CDR3 DNA: TGTGCTAGTGGTTTGGTACCGGGGGGGTTCACAGATACGCAGTATTTT; CDR3 protein: CASGLVPGGFTDTQYF
D gene: TRBD2; J gene: TRBJ2-7; clone size: NA; V gene: TRBV4-1; CDR3 DNA: TGCGCCAGCAGTCAAGGTGGGGCTAGCGGGGACCACGAGCAGTACTTC; CDR3 protein: CASSQGGASGDHEQYF
D gene: TRBD2; J gene: TRBJ2-3; clone size: many; V gene: TRBV6-6; CDR3 DNA: TGTGCCAGCAGTCCCTGGACTAGCGGGTCTAGCCTTAGCACAGATACGCAGTATTTT; CDR3 protein: CASSPWTSGSSLSTDTQYF
D gene: NA; J gene: TRBJ2-5; clone size: NA; V gene: TRBV20-1; CDR3 DNA: TGCAGTGCTAGTGGCGAGACCCAGTACTTC; CDR3 protein: CSASGETQYF
D gene: TRBD2; J gene: TRBJ2-1; clone size: NA; V gene: TRBV11-2; CDR3 DNA: TGTGCCAGCAGCTTTCTAGGGACTAGCGGATTCAATGAGCAGTTCTTC; CDR3 protein: CASSFLGTSGFNEQFF
D gene: NA; J gene: TRBJ1-1; clone size: NA; V gene: TRBV5-1; CDR3 DNA: TGCGCCAGCAGCTTGGAATCAGTTATGAACACTGAAGCTTTCTTT; CDR3 protein: CASSLESVMNTEAFF